What follows are 2 T cell receptor beta chains derived from one specimen sequenced in a study of shared clonotypes between healthy human individuals. Measured with immunoSEQ multiplex PCR; TCRdb has only the in-frame clones, and not every one. Found here are 760,000 or so clones, about 96% of them singletons; the top ten hold around 0.21%. Naive CD8 isolation took CD45RO-negative cells positively selected for CCR7 and excluded terminally differentiated effector memory CD45RA+ cells. Sequenced sample: naive CD8+ T cells sorted from blood. Receptors originate from a man between 25 and 39 years old in good health.

The chain carries TRBV28 and TRBJ1-1; D is uncertain. The CDR3 sequence is 14 residues long. Trimming removed 3 bases at V and 0 bases at J, with 8 bases between. CDR1 and CDR2 (germline): MDHEN, SYDVKM. DNA for the CDR3: TGTGCCAGCAGTTTGGGCGCCTTGAACACTGAAGCTTTCTTT. Protein: CASSLGALNTEAFF.

The chain joins TRBV11-3 to TRBJ2-1, with 8 nucleotides matching TRBD2. The CDR3 spans 16 residues. Trimming removed 5 bases from V and 0 bases from J; junction bases left unmatched: 6. The germline gives CDR1 SGHNT, CDR2 YENEEA. CDR3 DNA sequence: TGTGCCAGCAGCCCGGGGGGGTTAAGCTCCTACAATGAGCAGTTCTTC. Protein product: CASSPGGLSSYNEQFF.